These 4 T cell receptor beta chains share one sample of origin, sequenced in a study of OX40 agonist ivuxolimab in advanced cancers. The data were produced by immunoSEQ multiplex PCR, yet TCRdb's version contains in-frame clones alone and is incomplete. Seen here are roughly 89,000 clones, around 90% observed once, and the top ten hold 0.33%. The source material was CD4+ or CD8+ T cells sorted from blood, sampled in a trial of the OX40 agonist ivuxolimab. The receptors originated from an adult with an advanced solid tumor such as melanoma, head and neck, liver or kidney cancer.

This chain links TRBV11-2 with TRBJ2-4, with D perhaps given as TRBD1 or TRBD2 (5 bases each). Trimming took 3 bases from V and 7 from J, leaving 10 bases between them. The CDR3 runs to 13 residues. Looked up from germline, CDR1 is SGHAT and CDR2 is FQNNGV. For the CDR3, the DNA is TGTGCCAGCAGCTTGAGGGGTCAGAACATTCAGTACTTC. As protein: CASSLRGQNIQYF. The full variable domain, with the rest looked up from reference TRBV11-2 and TRBJ2-4, is EAGVAQSPRYKIIEKRQSVAFWCNPISGHATLYWYQQILGQGPKLLIQFQNNGVVDDSQLPKDRFSAERLKGVDSTLKIQPAKLEDSAVYLCASSLRGQNIQYFGAGTRLSVL.

The chain couples TRBV7-9 to TRBJ2-5, with D possibly matching TRBD2 (7 bases). The V and J ends lost 1 base and 0 bases respectively, with 9 bases between them. CDR1 and CDR2 from the germline V gene are SEHNR and FQNEAQ (reference sequence). The CDR3 extends over 15 amino acids. The CDR3 nucleotides read TGTGCCAGCAGCTTAGGAGGGGGGGACCAAGAGACCCAGTACTTC. Protein product: CASSLGGGDQETQYF.

This chain connects TRBV5-4 to TRBJ2-1; 10 bases match TRBD2. V trimming: 1 base; J trimming: 3 bases; junction bases outside the gene matches: 7. CDR1 and CDR2 from the germline V gene are SGHNT and YYREEE (reference sequence). The CDR3 has 17 amino acids. The CDR3 DNA is TGTGCCAGCAGCTTGATAGCGGGAGGCACTAGCTACAATGAGCAGTTCTTC. It yields the protein CASSLIAGGTSYNEQFF.

The chain recombines TRBV30 with TRBJ2-5; 12 nucleotides align to TRBD1. Trimming cost V 0 bases and J 6 bases; bases outside gene matches: 5. CDR1 is GTSNPN and CDR2 is SVGIG in the germline V gene (reference sequence). The CDR3 runs 15 residues. DNA of the CDR3: TGTGCCTGGAGTGTAGGGACAGGGGGCTTAAAGACCCAGTACTTC. It is translated as CAWSVGTGGLKTQYF.